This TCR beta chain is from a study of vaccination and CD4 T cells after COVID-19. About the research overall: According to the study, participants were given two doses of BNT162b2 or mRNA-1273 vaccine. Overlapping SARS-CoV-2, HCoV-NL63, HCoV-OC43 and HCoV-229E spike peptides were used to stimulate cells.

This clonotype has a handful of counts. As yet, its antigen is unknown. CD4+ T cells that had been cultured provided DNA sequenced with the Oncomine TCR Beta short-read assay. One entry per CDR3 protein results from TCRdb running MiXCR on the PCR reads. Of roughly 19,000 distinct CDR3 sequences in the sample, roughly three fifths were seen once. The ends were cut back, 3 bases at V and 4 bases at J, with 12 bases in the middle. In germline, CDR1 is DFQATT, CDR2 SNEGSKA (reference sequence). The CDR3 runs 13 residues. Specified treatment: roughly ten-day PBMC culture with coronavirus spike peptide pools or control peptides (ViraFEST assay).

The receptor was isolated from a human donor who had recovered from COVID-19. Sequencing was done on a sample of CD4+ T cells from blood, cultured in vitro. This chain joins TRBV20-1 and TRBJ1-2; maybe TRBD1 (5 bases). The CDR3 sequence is CSARGEGVYGYTF. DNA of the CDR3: TGCAGTGCTAGGGGGGAGGGTGTCTATGGCTACACCTTC.